Listed below are T cell receptor beta chains from one sample, sequenced in a study of shared clonotypes between healthy human individuals. The repertoire was sequenced with immunoSEQ multiplex PCR; TCRdb's copy has only in-frame clones and lacks some. The table includes some 89,000 clones, under 70% detected once. Material: memory CD8+ T cells sorted from blood. All receptors come from a young man in good health. CDR3s include the opening cysteine and the closing phenylalanine or tryptophan. D genes are given only for firm matches. Clone sizes are given selectively: once, few, many, or a class where the clone is expanded.

V gene	D gene	clone size	J gene	CDR3 length	CDR3 protein	CDR3 DNA
TRBV9	NA	NA	TRBJ1-2	13	CASSLQPNYGYTF	TGTGCCAGCAGCTTACAGCCTAACTATGGCTACACCTTC
TRBV25-1	NA	NA	TRBJ2-7	17	CASSEDGRPSYSYEQYF	TGTGCCAGCAGTGAAGACGGGCGGCCTAGCTATTCCTACGAGCAGTACTTC
TRBV27	NA	NA	TRBJ1-2	13	CASSLGRAYGYTF	TGTGCCAGCAGTTTGGGTAGGGCCTATGGCTACACCTTC
TRBV15	NA	NA	TRBJ1-4	14	CATSRDQGAAKLFF	TGTGCCACCAGCAGAGATCAAGGGGCAGCAAAACTGTTTTTT
TRBV28	NA	NA	TRBJ1-4	15	CASSLVTGLSEKLFF	TGTGCCAGCAGTTTAGTAACAGGGCTTTCTGAAAAACTGTTTTTT
TRBV18	TRBD1	NA	TRBJ1-2	13	CASSPRTGSGYTF	TGTGCCAGCTCACCAAGGACAGGCTCTGGCTACACCTTC
TRBV2	TRBD1	NA	TRBJ1-2	15	CASSPGGRTNYGYTF	TGTGCCAGCAGTCCAGGGGGAAGGACTAACTATGGCTACACCTTC
TRBV6-1	TRBD2	NA	TRBJ2-1	15	CASSEDAGGYNEQFF	TGTGCCAGCAGTGAAGATGCGGGAGGGTACAATGAGCAGTTCTTC
TRBV5-4	TRBD2	NA	TRBJ2-7	16	CASSLGLAGGPHEQYF	TGTGCCAGCAGCTTGGGACTAGCGGGAGGGCCCCACGAGCAGTACTTC
TRBV19	TRBD2	NA	TRBJ2-6	19	CASTPFGASGLSGANVLTF	TGTGCCAGTACCCCATTCGGGGCTAGCGGGTTGTCTGGGGCCAACGTCCTGACTTTC
TRBV5-1	NA	NA	TRBJ2-1	15	CASSLTPDGYNEQFF	TGCGCCAGCAGCTTAACACCAGACGGGTACAATGAGCAGTTCTTC
TRBV5-6	NA	NA	TRBJ2-5	12	CASSRGEETQYF	TGTGCCAGCAGCCGCGGGGAAGAGACCCAGTACTTC
TRBV28	NA	NA	TRBJ2-7	12	CASSASSYEQYF	TGTGCCAGCAGTGCGTCCTCCTACGAGCAGTACTTC
TRBV28	TRBD1	NA	TRBJ2-7	14	CASSPIGTGEEQYF	TGTGCCAGCAGCCCGATCGGGACAGGGGAAGAGCAGTACTTC
TRBV4-3	TRBD2	NA	TRBJ2-7	16	CASSQGTGLLPYEQYF	TGCGCCAGCAGCCAAGGAACGGGACTATTACCCTACGAGCAGTACTTC
TRBV28	TRBD1	NA	TRBJ1-3	19	CASSSRDRGRKGSGNTIYF	TGTGCCAGCAGTTCCCGGGACAGGGGGCGGAAAGGCTCTGGAAACACCATATATTTT
TRBV28	TRBD1	NA	TRBJ2-1	16	CASSSLQGHPNNEQFF	TGTGCCAGCAGTTCTTTACAGGGGCATCCTAACAATGAGCAGTTCTTC
TRBV5-1	TRBD1	once	TRBJ1-2	15	CASSYTGGSSYGYTF	TGCGCCAGCAGCTATACAGGGGGAAGTAGCTATGGCTACACCTTC
TRBV6-5	TRBD2	NA	TRBJ2-3	15	CASKLVAGDGDTQYF	TGTGCCAGCAAATTGGTAGCGGGAGATGGAGATACGCAGTATTTT
TRBV15	NA	NA	TRBJ1-2	15	CATSRDKLAVYGYTF	TGTGCCACCAGCAGAGATAAGTTGGCAGTCTATGGCTACACCTTC
TRBV15	TRBD1	NA	TRBJ2-7	15	CATSRAPGQGGEQYF	TGTGCCACCAGCAGAGCTCCGGGACAGGGGGGTGAGCAGTACTTC
TRBV4-3	NA	NA	TRBJ2-4	15	CASSHAGGSVNIQYF	TGCGCCAGCAGCCACGCAGGGGGGAGTGTCAACATTCAGTACTTC
TRBV9	NA	many	TRBJ2-1	15	CASSETSVRGAEQFF	TGTGCCAGCAGCGAAACTAGCGTCCGGGGGGCTGAGCAGTTCTTC
TRBV4-3	NA	many	TRBJ2-6	17	CASSQGGSSSGANVLTF	TGCGCCAGCAGCCAAGGGGGGTCCTCCTCTGGGGCCAACGTCCTGACTTTC
TRBV28	TRBD1	NA	TRBJ1-4	15	CASSLWTGAGEKLFF	TGTGCCAGCAGTCTATGGACAGGGGCAGGGGAAAAACTGTTTTTT
TRBV28	NA	NA	TRBJ2-4	18	CASSPRTQLEVAKNIQYF	TGTGCCAGCAGTCCTCGAACACAACTCGAGGTGGCCAAAAACATTCAGTACTTC
TRBV15	TRBD1	NA	TRBJ2-7	15	CATSRGDSVNYEQYF	TGTGCCACCAGCAGAGGGGACAGCGTAAACTACGAGCAGTACTTC
TRBV5-5	NA	NA	TRBJ2-6	18	CASSNRATVTSGANVLTF	TGTGCCAGCAGCAATAGGGCTACGGTAACCTCTGGGGCCAACGTCCTGACTTTC
TRBV9	NA	few	TRBJ2-7	13	CASSSGGSYEQYF	TGTGCCAGCAGCTCCGGAGGCTCCTACGAGCAGTACTTC
TRBV13	NA	NA	TRBJ2-3	17	CASSLATGGGRTDTQYF	TGTGCCAGCAGCTTAGCAACAGGGGGGGGACGGACAGATACGCAGTATTTT
TRBV7-8	NA	once	TRBJ2-3	17	CASSLRQDSQGTDTQYF	TGTGCCAGCAGCTTAAGACAAGACAGTCAGGGGACAGATACGCAGTATTTT
TRBV6-4	TRBD2	NA	TRBJ2-3	13	CASSRREGDTQYF	TGTGCCAGCAGTCGCCGGGAGGGGGATACGCAGTATTTT
TRBV4-3	NA	NA	TRBJ2-1	15	CASSLHRTDYNEQFF	TGCGCCAGCAGCCTCCATCGGACAGACTACAATGAGCAGTTCTTC
TRBV7-2	NA	NA	TRBJ2-5	15	CASSLTANKQETQYF	TGTGCCAGCAGCTTAACGGCTAACAAACAAGAGACCCAGTACTTC
TRBV4-3	NA	NA	TRBJ1-3	15	CASSQEGISGNTIYF	TGCGCCAGCAGCCAAGAAGGGATCTCTGGAAACACCATATATTTT
TRBV9	TRBD2	NA	TRBJ2-7	15	CASSVGAGGSYEQYF	TGTGCCAGCAGCGTAGGAGCGGGAGGTTCCTACGAGCAGTACTTC
TRBV4-1	TRBD1	NA	TRBJ1-1	16	CASSQDRGRWGTEAFF	TGCGCCAGCAGCCAGGACAGGGGGCGCTGGGGCACTGAAGCTTTCTTT
TRBV25-1	TRBD1	few	TRBJ1-1	13	CASSSGGNTEAFF	TGTGCCAGCAGTTCAGGGGGGAACACTGAAGCTTTCTTT
TRBV9	TRBD1	NA	TRBJ2-7	15	CASSPTGTGSYEQYF	TGTGCCAGCAGCCCCACCGGGACAGGGTCGTACGAGCAGTACTTC
TRBV27	NA	NA	TRBJ2-3	15	CASNPLARLTDTQYF	TGTGCCAGCAACCCACTAGCTAGGCTCACAGATACGCAGTATTTT
TRBV7-2	NA	NA	TRBJ2-7	14	CASSLEWSSYEQYF	TGTGCCAGCAGCTTAGAGTGGAGCTCCTACGAGCAGTACTTC
TRBV25-1	TRBD2	NA	TRBJ2-3	16	CASSPPGREEGDTQYF	TGTGCCAGCAGTCCCCCGGGGCGGGAGGAAGGAGATACGCAGTATTTT
TRBV28	TRBD2	NA	TRBJ2-3	14	CASSFSGRSDTQYF	TGTGCCAGCAGTTTTAGCGGGAGATCAGATACGCAGTATTTT
TRBV5-1	TRBD1	NA	TRBJ2-7	15	CASSLGDRVLYEQYF	TGCGCCAGCAGCTTGGGGGACAGGGTGCTCTACGAGCAGTACTTC
TRBV27	NA	many	TRBJ1-2	13	CASSLTSHYGYTF	TGTGCCAGCAGTTTGACATCCCACTATGGCTACACCTTC
TRBV7-6	NA	many	TRBJ2-7	15	CASSPEAGLRYEQYF	TGTGCCAGCAGCCCAGAGGCAGGGCTGAGGTACGAGCAGTACTTC
TRBV5-4	NA	NA	TRBJ2-3	16	CASSFPNRGGTDTQYF	TGTGCCAGCAGCTTTCCCAACAGGGGGGGAACAGATACGCAGTATTTT
TRBV9	TRBD2	NA	TRBJ2-2	20	CASSVVTRTSGNRYTGELFF	TGTGCCAGCAGCGTAGTCACCCGGACTAGCGGGAATCGATACACCGGGGAGCTGTTTTTT
TRBV19	NA	many	TRBJ2-2	18	CASSIWYTHVLLAGELFF	TGTGCCAGTAGTATATGGTACACACACGTGTTGTTGGCCGGGGAGCTGTTTTTT
TRBV7-9	NA	many	TRBJ1-1	16	CASSSSPGDVEIEAFF	TGTGCCAGCAGCTCTTCCCCCGGGGACGTCGAAATTGAAGCTTTCTTT